This is a list of T cell receptor beta chains from one sample in a study of T cells after yellow fever vaccination. TCRdb itself ran the 5' RACE reads through MiXCR, one entry per CDR3 protein. The sample comprises tens of thousands of distinct CDR3 sequences, roughly 7.7% of which are singletons, and roughly 41% rests with the top ten. The sample consisted of CD8+ T cells sorted from PBMCs, taken on the day of the yellow fever booster vaccination. The receptors come from a man aged 25 to 40 who received the YFV17D yellow fever vaccine. CDR3s include the opening cysteine and the closing phenylalanine or tryptophan. Each record gives: CDR3 protein, J gene, V gene.

CDR3: CASSPLGKSSYNEQFF
J: TRBJ2-1
V: TRBV7-3

CDR3: CASSPGGGYEQYF
J: TRBJ2-7
V: TRBV4-3

CDR3: CASSIVSGTQNEQFF
J: TRBJ2-1
V: TRBV19

CDR3: CASVQAKTAYEQYF
J: TRBJ2-7
V: TRBV6-2/TRBV6-3

CDR3: CASRTGTGDEQYF
J: TRBJ2-7
V: TRBV16

CDR3: CASSSARVEKLFF
J: TRBJ1-4
V: TRBV28

CDR3: CASSPPDGTQYF
J: TRBJ2-5
V: TRBV4-3

CDR3: CASSYPQAYEQYF
J: TRBJ2-7
V: TRBV6-2/TRBV6-3

CDR3: CASSQGVAREEPQHF
J: TRBJ1-5
V: TRBV4-3

CDR3: CTQDEQFF
J: TRBJ2-1
V: TRBV20-1

CDR3: CASSQGQGFETQYF
J: TRBJ2-5
V: TRBV4-3

CDR3: CASSSGTSFPYEQYF
J: TRBJ2-7
V: TRBV5-1

CDR3: CASSLVAENTEAFF
J: TRBJ1-1
V: TRBV11-2

CDR3: CASSLEREGLNEQFF
J: TRBJ2-1
V: TRBV12-3/TRBV12-4

CDR3: CASSLVSSTYEQYF
J: TRBJ2-7
V: TRBV7-8

CDR3: CASSPGLDRYNEQFF
J: TRBJ2-1
V: TRBV12-3/TRBV12-4

CDR3: CASSMLQGSTEAFF
J: TRBJ1-1
V: TRBV19

CDR3: CASSTRDGTGELFF
J: TRBJ2-2
V: TRBV4-3

CDR3: CASSEIGTSGIYEQYF
J: TRBJ2-7
V: TRBV25-1

CDR3: CASSVGGMASEDTQYF
J: TRBJ2-3
V: TRBV9

CDR3: CASSQGTGGYGYTF
J: TRBJ1-2
V: TRBV4-3

CDR3: CASSQVGLETQYF
J: TRBJ2-5
V: TRBV4-3

CDR3: CASSPPGSGEQYF
J: TRBJ2-7
V: TRBV14

CDR3: CASSLGGGTGELFF
J: TRBJ2-2
V: TRBV11-2

CDR3: CASSLGEGAPSSYNEQFF
J: TRBJ2-1
V: TRBV4-3

CDR3: CATSRERGLAGVEQYF
J: TRBJ2-7
V: TRBV15

CDR3: CATSDLSSNQPQHF
J: TRBJ1-5
V: TRBV24-1

CDR3: CASSQEVQTSGQETQYF
J: TRBJ2-5
V: TRBV4-3

CDR3: CASSPLGGRGNQPQHF
J: TRBJ1-5
V: TRBV6-2/TRBV6-3

CDR3: CASSKWGTRGDEQFF
J: TRBJ2-1
V: TRBV19

CDR3: CASEKQGARELFF
J: TRBJ2-2
V: TRBV12-5

CDR3: CAISKTSQELIEQYF
J: TRBJ2-7
V: TRBV10-3

CDR3: CASSLKAVRGHEQFF
J: TRBJ2-1
V: TRBV7-9

CDR3: CAAEDSSSGANVLTF
J: TRBJ2-6
V: TRBV10-2

CDR3: CASSESSAQETQYF
J: TRBJ2-5
V: TRBV2

CDR3: CASSQGLAGAYEQYF
J: TRBJ2-7
V: TRBV3-1

CDR3: CASSAPRGSTTISGANVLTF
J: TRBJ2-6
V: TRBV9

CDR3: CASSYSSGPAITGYNEQFF
J: TRBJ2-1
V: TRBV6-2/TRBV6-3

CDR3: CASSRGSGGQETQYF
J: TRBJ2-5
V: TRBV7-9

CDR3: CASIAQPGQDTSNEKLFF
J: TRBJ1-4
V: TRBV6-1

CDR3: CASSPAGSGLGNTGELFF
J: TRBJ2-2
V: TRBV4-2

CDR3: CATSDLGGSYNEQFF
J: TRBJ2-1
V: TRBV24-1

CDR3: CASSRRQGVQETQYF
J: TRBJ2-5
V: TRBV4-3

CDR3: CASKGAGYTF
J: TRBJ1-2
V: TRBV7-9

CDR3: CASLSGSGYEQYF
J: TRBJ2-7
V: TRBV7-2

CDR3: CASSFGLPSGTYEQYF
J: TRBJ2-7
V: TRBV12-3/TRBV12-4

CDR3: CASSQGQDYGYTF
J: TRBJ1-2
V: TRBV7-9

CDR3: CASSLAVTSSQETQYF
J: TRBJ2-5
V: TRBV7-9